These 30 T cell receptor beta chains were all obtained from the same sample, sequenced in a study of blood T cell repertoires in COVID-19. The method was immunoSEQ multiplex PCR; TCRdb's version includes in-frame clones alone and lacks a portion of them. The sample records around 77,000 clones, around 90% being singletons. Sequenced: peripheral blood. The receptors come from a woman of 80 years or more with active or convalescent COVID-19.

The chain is built from TRBV30 and TRBJ1-5; D call uncertain. The CDR3 spans 13 residues. Trimming cost V 0 bases and J 7 bases, with 10 bases left between them. Germline V gives CDR1 GTSNPN, CDR2 SVGIG (reference sequence). Written as DNA, the CDR3 is TGTGCCTGGAGTGTACGCGGTGACCAGCCCCAGCATTTT. It is translated as CAWSVRGDQPQHF.

The chain combines TRBV7-9 with TRBJ2-2, with a possible D match to TRBD1 (6 bases). From germline, CDR1 is SEHNR and CDR2 FQNEAQ (reference sequence). The V end was cut by 3 bases, the J end by 2 bases, with 10 bases between. The CDR3 length is 15 residues. The CDR3 is CASSFVRGNTGELFF. The CDR3 nucleotides read TGTGCCAGCAGCTTTGTCAGGGGAAACACCGGGGAGCTGTTTTTT.

The CDR3 loop reads CSVSRAKNIQYF. As DNA, the CDR3 is TGCAGCGTGTCCCGGGCCAAAAACATTCAGTACTTC. V usage is TRBV29-1 and J usage is TRBJ2-4, with D unclear. There are 12 residues in the CDR3. The V gene lost 6 bases and the J gene lost 1 base, with 7 bases spanning the gap. Looked up from germline, CDR1 is SQVTM and CDR2 is ANQGSEA.

The chain uses TRBV5-1 and TRBJ2-7, with 7 bases aligning to TRBD1. The length of the CDR3 is 17 residues. With V trimmed by 0 bases and J by 6 bases, 15 bases remained unmatched. Germline V gene data show CDR1 as SGHRS and CDR2 as YFSETQ. CDR3 residues: CASSLEIRGGRKSEQYF. CDR3 bases: TGCGCCAGCAGCTTGGAGATACGAGGGGGCAGGAAGAGCGAGCAGTACTTC.

CDR3 sequence: CASVLGQNSGNTIYF. The CDR3 coding sequence is TGTGCCAGCGTATTAGGACAGAACTCTGGAAACACCATATATTTT. The chain joins TRBV5-5 to TRBJ1-3, with a weak D call TRBD1 (6 bases). V was clipped by 7 bases and J by 0 bases, with 14 bases between them. Per the germline V gene, CDR1 is SGHKS and CDR2 is YYEKEE (reference sequence). The CDR3 sequence is 15 residues long.

The V gene is TRBV28, the J gene TRBJ1-3; D call uncertain. The CDR3 has 16 amino acids. The germline CDR1 and CDR2 sequences are MDHEN and SYDVKM. The ends were cut back, 6 bases at V and 2 bases at J, with 17 bases in the middle. DNA for the CDR3: TGTGCCAGCAGGGGAGGGCTGGGTAGACCTGGAAACACCATATATTTT. Translation gives CASRGGLGRPGNTIYF.

The chain uses TRBV5-1 and TRBJ1-3; TRBD1 might be the D (6 bases). The CDR3 is 15 amino acids. Trimming cost V 5 bases and J 0 bases, with 12 bases left between them. CDR1 and CDR2 from the germline V gene are SGHRS and YFSETQ. CDR3 DNA: TGCGCCAGCAGTCAAGGACAGACCTCTGGAAACACCATATATTTT. Amino acids: CASSQGQTSGNTIYF.

The chain is built from TRBV6-2 or TRBV6-3 and TRBJ1-1, with a weak D call TRBD1 (6 bases). The V end was cut by 0 bases, the J end by 3 bases, with 8 bases between. The CDR3 runs 14 residues. Germline lookup yields CDR1 MNHEY and CDR2 SVGEGT. CDR3 protein: CASSYSRGYTEAFF. The DNA for the CDR3 is TGTGCCAGCAGTTACTCCAGGGGTTACACTGAAGCTTTCTTT.

This chain connects TRBV6-5 to TRBJ1-1; maybe TRBD1 (5 bases). Trimming pared 5 bases from V and 0 bases from J, leaving 13 bases between. Germline V gives CDR1 MNHEY, CDR2 SVGAGI. CDR3 length equals 15 residues. CDR3 coding DNA: TGTGCCAGCAGTCACGATACCAGGGTGAACACTGAAGCTTTCTTT. This gives the protein CASSHDTRVNTEAFF.

The chain combines TRBV28 with TRBJ1-4, with D hard to call. There are 13 residues in the CDR3. Trimming left V 2 bases short and J 9 bases short, with 10 bases between. CDR1 is MDHEN and CDR2 is SYDVKM in the germline V gene. CDR3 nucleotide sequence: TGTGCCAGCAGTTTAGAAGGAGGGCAAAAACTGTTTTTT. This sequence encodes CASSLEGGQKLFF.

This sequence joins TRBV9 and TRBJ2-1; 10 bases line up with TRBD1. Germline lookup yields CDR1 SGDLS and CDR2 YYNGEE. Trimming cost V 0 bases and J 7 bases; bases outside gene matches: 7. The CDR3 loop spans 16 amino acids. DNA for the CDR3: TGTGCCAGCAGCGTAGTGGGGACAGGGGAGAGGAATGAGCAGTTCTTC. Translated, it gives CASSVVGTGERNEQFF.

J is TRBJ1-2 and V is TRBV24-1; TRBD1 might be the D (6 bases). Germline CDR1 reads KGHDR; CDR2 reads SFDVKD. This CDR3 is built from 12 residues. The V and J ends lost 7 bases and 8 bases respectively, with 13 bases between them. The CDR3 region is CATRGTGRGYTF. CDR3 bases: TGTGCCACCAGAGGAACAGGGCGAGGCTACACCTTC.

The rearrangement links TRBV28 to TRBJ1-4, with D uncertain. V was cut by 6 bases and J by 7 bases, with 12 bases left in between. The CDR3 consists of 13 residues. Per germline, CDR1 MDHEN and CDR2 SYDVKM. In nucleotides, the CDR3 is TGTGCCAGCAGCCTGGCGGATATTGAAAAACTGTTTTTT. Protein: CASSLADIEKLFF.

This rearrangement joins TRBV30 to TRBJ1-1, with a weak D call TRBD1 (5 bases). The V end was cut by 4 bases, the J end by 5 bases, with 17 bases between. Germline V gene sequence: CDR1 GTSNPN, CDR2 SVGIG (reference sequence). This CDR3 region has 14 residues. CDR3 sequence: CAWTVRGVRTEAFF. Here the CDR3 DNA reads TGTGCCTGGACCGTACGGGGGGTTCGGACTGAAGCTTTCTTT.

This chain connects TRBV6-6 to TRBJ2-7; no clear D gene. There are 14 residues in the CDR3. Germline CDR1 MNHNY, CDR2 SVGAGI (reference sequence). V was shortened by 2 bases and J by 0 bases, with 8 bases between the two germline ends. The CDR3: CASSYGHLSYEQYF. CDR3 nucleotide sequence: TGTGCCAGCAGTTACGGGCACCTCTCCTACGAGCAGTACTTC.

The chain's CDR3 is CASSLGAVSTNEKLFF. CDR3 DNA sequence: TGTGCCAGCAGCTTGGGTGCGGTCTCAACTAATGAAAAACTGTTTTTT. The chain combines TRBV5-4 with TRBJ1-4; D remains unclear. Per the germline V gene, CDR1 is SGHNT and CDR2 is YYREEE (reference sequence). Trimming left V 0 bases short and J 0 bases short, with 9 bases between. The CDR3 totals 16 residues.

The chain links TRBV28 to TRBJ2-7; the D gene is possibly TRBD1 (5 bases). The V end was cut by 1 base, the J end by 4 bases, with 8 bases between. The CDR3 loop spans 13 amino acids. Germline V lookup: CDR1 MDHEN, CDR2 SYDVKM. The CDR3 nucleotides are TGTGCCAGCAGTTTATTAGGGGCATACGAGCAGTACTTC. This codes for CASSLLGAYEQYF. The full variable domain, rest sourced from reference TRBV28 and TRBJ2-7, is DVKVTQSSRYLVKRTGEKVFLECVQDMDHENMFWYRQDPGLGLRLIYFSYDVKMKEKGDIPEGYSVSREKKERFSLILESASTNQTSMYLCASSLLGAYEQYFGPGTRLTVT.

This clone was seen just once. The V and J genes are TRBV6-6 and TRBJ1-2; 7 bases map to TRBD1. V trimming: 0 bases; J trimming: 2 bases; junction bases outside the gene matches: 3. Germline V gene lookup returns CDR1 MNHNY and CDR2 SVGAGI (reference sequence). The CDR3 contains 15 residues. The CDR3 sequence is CASSYSGGANYGYTF. CDR3 coding DNA: TGTGCCAGCAGTTACTCAGGGGGCGCGAACTATGGCTACACCTTC.

This clone was observed a single time. CDR3 sequence: CASSQGQNSYGYTF. CDR3 DNA sequence: TGTGCCAGTAGTCAGGGACAGAACTCCTATGGCTACACCTTC. V and J are TRBV19 and TRBJ1-2, with 7 positions matching TRBD1. The CDR3 contains 14 residues. V dropped 5 bases and J dropped 4; count of bases not matched to a gene: 7. Per germline, CDR1 LNHDA and CDR2 SQIVND (reference sequence).

The chain couples TRBV27 to TRBJ2-7; no clear D gene. This CDR3 has 13 amino acids. V was shortened by 4 bases and J by 5 bases, with 12 bases between the two germline ends. Germline loops: CDR1 MNHEY, CDR2 SMNVEV (reference sequence). DNA of the CDR3: TGTGCCAGCAGTTCCCTCCCGGTTAACGAGCAGTACTTC. Residues: CASSSLPVNEQYF.

This chain links TRBV6-2 or TRBV6-3 with TRBJ2-1; D is ambiguous. V lost 2 bases and J 7 bases, leaving 12 bases between the germline ends. Germline lookup yields CDR1 MNHEY and CDR2 SVGEGT. This CDR3 has 14 residues. This CDR3 is CASSYIAATNEQFF. The CDR3 DNA reads TGTGCCAGCAGTTACATTGCCGCCACAAATGAGCAGTTCTTC.

On this clone: Its ends do not fully match the called genes, so a read error is possible. J is TRBJ1-2 and V is TRBV19; 7 bases are shared with TRBD1. The CDR3 is made up of 14 amino acids. CDR1 and CDR2 (germline): LNHDA, SQIVND (reference sequence). The CDR3 protein is CASSSGDSQRAFSF. Written as DNA, the CDR3 is TGTGCCAGTAGTTCCGGGGACAGCCAACGCGCGTTTTCATTC.

V usage is TRBV9 and J usage is TRBJ2-3; 13 bases are shared with TRBD2. V lost 4 bases to trimming and J lost 6 bases; unmatched junction nucleotides: 11. The CDR3 has 17 residues. Germline V lookup: CDR1 SGDLS, CDR2 YYNGEE. This CDR3 is CASSPGLAGATRDTQYF. CDR3 sequence (DNA): TGTGCCAGCAGCCCTGGACTAGCGGGGGCCACGAGGGATACGCAGTATTTT.

This clone was detected only once. The chain recombines TRBV7-2 with TRBJ2-2, with a weak D call TRBD2 (5 bases). CDR1 is SGHTA, CDR2 FQGNSA, per germline. CDR3 length equals 15 residues. V was trimmed by 5 bases and J by 3 bases, leaving 13 bases between them. The CDR3 coding sequence is TGTGCCAGCAGCCTTAGGAGGAGGCACACCGGGGAGCTGTTTTTT. It is translated as CASSLRRRHTGELFF.

The genes are TRBV5-1 and TRBJ1-4; D not resolved. Germline values: CDR1 SGHRS, CDR2 YFSETQ. This CDR3 spans 14 amino acids. The ends were cut back, 4 bases at V and 8 bases at J, with 15 bases in the middle. The CDR3 DNA reads TGCGCCAGCAGCCCCCATTTCCCAGTCGAAAAACTGTTTTTT. Protein sequence: CASSPHFPVEKLFF.

The rearrangement links TRBV6-5 to TRBJ2-7, with D maybe TRBD2 (5 bases). Germline CDR1 and CDR2: MNHEY and SVGAGI. This CDR3 spans 11 amino acids. V was pared by 2 bases and J by 6 bases, with 5 bases between. The CDR3 loop is CASSYGGEQYF. The DNA for the CDR3 is TGTGCCAGCAGTTACGGAGGCGAGCAGTACTTC.

The V call is TRBV28, the J call TRBJ1-6; D is unresolved. The ends were cut back, 5 bases at V and 12 bases at J, with 17 bases in the middle. CDR3 size: 14 residues. Looked up from germline, CDR1 is MDHEN and CDR2 is SYDVKM. The CDR3 DNA is TGTGCCAGCAGTCTACAGCTCGGCTATTTACCCCTCCACTTT. This codes for CASSLQLGYLPLHF.

The chain recombines TRBV24-1 with TRBJ2-1, with 9 bases matching TRBD1. Germline loops: CDR1 KGHDR, CDR2 SFDVKD. The junction had 11 bases not matched to a gene; V was cut back by 3 bases and J by 9 bases. The CDR3 runs 16 residues. The DNA for the CDR3 is TGTGCCACCAGTGATCACCGGGACAGGGCACAAAGTGAGCAGTTCTTC. This gives the protein CATSDHRDRAQSEQFF.

The CDR3 is CASSYGDTYGYTF. The CDR3 coding sequence is TGTGCCAGCAGTTACGGGGACACCTATGGCTACACCTTC. The chain carries TRBV6-2 or TRBV6-3 and TRBJ1-2, with D possibly being TRBD1 (6 bases). Trimming took off 2 bases at V and 4 bases at J, with 8 bases between the two ends. Germline V gene data show CDR1 as MNHEY and CDR2 as SVGEGT. This CDR3 comprises 13 residues.

The J gene is TRBJ1-1, the V gene TRBV20-1; D ambiguous. The CDR3 loop spans 10 amino acids. The germline V and J ends were trimmed by 7 bases and 7 bases, with 10 bases remaining between them. Germline V gene sequence: CDR1 DFQATT, CDR2 SNEGSKA (reference sequence). Here the CDR3 DNA reads TGCAGTGTCTCGGGGAATGAAGCTTTCTTT. It translates to CSVSGNEAFF.